Below, 11 T cell receptor beta chains from the same sample are listed, as sequenced in a study of blood T cell repertoires in COVID-19 (dated by TCRdb to about 2020). The library was obtained by the immunoSEQ multiplex PCR assay. Imported from immuneACCESS, the table was reduced by TCRdb to in-frame sequences with V and J called. These copies leave out some clones; in studies compared against another copy, an unresolved V gene accounts for under half, and the cause of the remainder is not known. The sample contains a few hundred thousand clones, approximately 85% of them found a single time. 11% of the sample goes to the ten largest clones. Specimen: peripheral blood. Source of these receptors: a woman aged 70-85 years with acute or convalescent COVID-19.

The rearrangement uses TRBV6-6 and TRBJ2-7; no definite D call. The CDR3 contains 13 residues. Trimming took 7 bases from V and 2 from J, leaving 12 bases between them. Germline V gene data show CDR1 as MNHNY and CDR2 as SVGAGI (reference sequence). The CDR3 bases are TGTGCCAGCACTCCAACTGGTACCTACGAGCAGTACTTC. Residues: CASTPTGTYEQYF.

The chain carries TRBV6-1 and TRBJ2-7; D may be TRBD1 (6 bases). Between the trimmed V and J ends, which lost 1 base and 6 bases, there was a span of 10 bases. CDR1 is MNHNS and CDR2 is SASEGT in the germline V gene. The CDR3 is 13 amino acids. The DNA of the CDR3 is TGTGCCAGCAGTGAAGTAAGGGGGACCGAGCAGTACTTC. Translating gives CASSEVRGTEQYF.

The V gene is TRBV19, the J gene TRBJ1-1, with TRBD1 matching 8 bases. CDR3 length: 12 residues. The germline V gene encodes CDR1 LNHDA and CDR2 SQIVND (reference sequence). V shed 10 bases, J shed 1 base, and the junction held 2 bases outside the gene matches. In nucleotides, the CDR3 is TGTGCCAACAGGGGGGGGAACACTGAAGCTTTCTTT. Translated: CANRGGNTEAFF.

The chain has TRBV6-6 and TRBJ1-1, with D maybe TRBD1 (5 bases). With 6 bases removed from V and 5 bases from J, the gap between germline ends came to 19 bases. This CDR3 is built from 15 residues. The V gene's germline CDR1 is MNHNY and CDR2 SVGAGI (reference sequence). The chain's CDR3 is CASSPPLGARTEAFF. CDR3 coding DNA: TGTGCCAGCAGCCCCCCGCTAGGGGCTAGGACTGAAGCTTTCTTT.

This rearrangement joins TRBV7-2 to TRBJ2-3, with 12 positions matching TRBD2. CDR1 is SGHTA, CDR2 FQGNSA, per germline. With V trimmed by 1 base and J by 4 bases, 0 bases remained unmatched. CDR3 length: 15 amino acids. In DNA form, the CDR3 reads TGTGCCAGCAGCTTAGGGACTAGCGGGGCAGATACGCAGTATTTT. Translated, it gives CASSLGTSGADTQYF.

The rearrangement uses TRBV5-6 and TRBJ2-3; maybe TRBD2 (5 bases). V shed 3 bases and J shed 6 bases, with 17 bases lying between them. This CDR3 spans 15 amino acids. In germline, CDR1 is SGHDT, CDR2 YYEEEE. The CDR3 spells CASSSPGSQTDTQYF. The CDR3 nucleotides read TGTGCCAGCAGCTCGCCGGGATCCCAGACGGATACGCAGTATTTT. Combining the CDR3 with reference TRBV5-6 and TRBJ2-3 gives the whole variable domain DAGVTQSPTHLIKTRGQQVTLRCSPKSGHDTVSWYQQALGQGPQFIFQYYEEEERQRGNFPDRFSGHQFPNYSSELNVNALLLGDSALYLCASSSPGSQTDTQYFGPGTRLTVL.

This chain connects TRBV7-9 to TRBJ2-2; 7 bases are a match to TRBD2. Trimming took 0 bases from V and 5 from J; bases not matched to a gene: 6. Germline CDR1 SEHNR, CDR2 FQNEAQ (reference sequence). The CDR3 loop spans 16 amino acids. CDR3 amino acids: CASSLARGGGTGELFF. CDR3 sequence (DNA): TGTGCCAGCAGCTTAGCGCGCGGGGGAGGAACCGGGGAGCTGTTTTTT.

Worth noting for this clone: Other nucleotide sequences from this sample produce the same CDR3. V gene TRBV2 combines with J gene TRBJ2-7; a weak D match, TRBD1 (6 bases). The CDR3 length is 12 residues. V was cut by 6 bases and J by 2 bases, with 8 bases left in between. Germline V gene lookup returns CDR1 SNHLY and CDR2 FYNNEI. CDR3 in amino acids: CASRQGPYEQYF. In nucleotides, the CDR3 is TGTGCCAGCAGACAGGGACCCTACGAGCAGTACTTC.

The chain joins TRBV5-6 to TRBJ2-5; TRBD2 matches at 11 bases. The CDR3 consists of 18 residues. The V and J ends lost 2 bases and 3 bases, in that order; junction bases with no gene match: 12. The germline gives CDR1 SGHDT, CDR2 YYEEEE. CDR3 DNA sequence: TGTGCCAGCAGCTTAACTAGGGCTAGCGGGGGGACCAAAGAGACCCAGTACTTC. Amino acids: CASSLTRASGGTKETQYF.

This chain connects TRBV18 to TRBJ2-2, with 15 bases matching TRBD2. From germline, CDR1 is KGHSH and CDR2 LQKENI. The CDR3 has 17 residues. Germline trimming cut 1 base from V and 5 bases from J; bases unmatched to any gene: 2. The CDR3 is CASSPRGLAGGTGELFF. For the CDR3, the DNA is TGTGCCAGCTCACCACGGGGACTAGCGGGAGGAACCGGGGAGCTGTTTTTT. Full variable domain (missing parts from reference TRBV18 and TRBJ2-2): NAGVMQNPRHLVRRRGQEARLRCSPMKGHSHVYWYRQLPEEGLKFMVYLQKENIIDESGMPKERFSAEFPKEGPSILRIQQVVRGDSAAYFCASSPRGLAGGTGELFFGEGSRLTVL.

This clone was counted between two and nine times. The chain employs TRBV6-1 and TRBJ1-2; D is perhaps TRBD1 (6 bases). Germline lookup yields CDR1 MNHNS and CDR2 SASEGT. V was shortened by 3 bases and J by 0 bases, with 11 bases between the two germline ends. This CDR3 contains 15 residues. The CDR3 DNA follows: TGTGCCAGCAGTGACCCTAGGACAGCTAACTATGGCTACACCTTC. This codes for CASSDPRTANYGYTF.